A selection of T cell receptor beta chains follows, all from one sample in a study of cytotoxic CD8 clonotypes in ibrutinib-treated CLL. Using immunoSEQ multiplex PCR, the repertoire was profiled, and TCRdb retains in-frame clones only, with some absent. This table holds more than 110,000 clones, 85% to 95% found once. The sequencing here drew on PBMCs, taken after 12 months of ibrutinib treatment. These receptors originate from a human donor with chronic lymphocytic leukemia. CDR3s include the opening cysteine and the closing phenylalanine or tryptophan. D genes are given only for firm matches. Size values are once, few and many counts, or a class for expanded clones, and some rows have none.

J	V	D	size	CDR3	DNA
TRBJ1-5	TRBV6-5	TRBD1	.	CASRTGTGANQPQHF	TGTGCCAGCAGAACTGGGACAGGGGCGAATCAGCCCCAGCATTTT
TRBJ1-3	TRBV6-5	.	.	CASTRNANSGNTIYF	TGTGCCAGCACCCGAAATGCCAACTCTGGAAACACCATATATTTT
TRBJ2-3	TRBV9	TRBD2	.	CASSIRAGTPTDTQYF	TGTGCCAGCAGCATTAGAGCGGGAACCCCCACAGATACGCAGTATTTT
TRBJ2-5	TRBV19	.	.	CASSASTGVQETQYF	TGTGCCAGTAGCGCTTCGACAGGCGTACAAGAGACCCAGTACTTC
TRBJ1-4	TRBV29-1	.	.	CSVETIQGREEKLFF	TGCAGCGTTGAGACCATACAGGGAAGGGAGGAAAAACTGTTTTTT
TRBJ2-3	TRBV12-5	.	once	CASGLSIVGTQYF	TGTGCTAGTGGTTTGTCCATAGTTGGTACGCAGTATTTT
TRBJ2-5	TRBV18	.	.	CASSPSQETQYF	TGTGCCAGCTCACCGTCCCAAGAGACCCAGTACTTC
TRBJ1-5	TRBV28	.	.	CASRTLLAWGSNQPQHF	TGTGCCAGCAGGACCCTATTGGCCTGGGGTAGCAATCAGCCCCAGCATTTT
TRBJ2-5	TRBV6-1	.	.	CASSGPGIQETQYF	TGTGCCAGCAGTGGACCGGGTATCCAAGAGACCCAGTACTTC
TRBJ1-1	TRBV27	TRBD1	.	CASSPTRGQRNTEAFF	TGTGCCAGCAGCCCTACCAGGGGGCAGCGGAACACTGAAGCTTTCTTT
TRBJ2-7	TRBV9	TRBD1	.	CASSGRDRPYEQYF	TGTGCCAGCAGCGGCCGGGACAGGCCCTACGAGCAGTACTTC
TRBJ1-1	TRBV28	.	.	CASSLSGRNTEAFF	TGTGCCAGCAGTTTATCCGGGCGCAACACTGAAGCTTTCTTT
TRBJ1-5	TRBV30	.	few	CAWSVHEANQPQHF	TGTGCCTGGAGTGTACATGAGGCGAATCAGCCCCAGCATTTT
TRBJ1-2	TRBV18	.	.	CASSPSSGYGYTF	TGTGCCAGCTCACCAAGCAGCGGGTATGGCTACACCTTC
TRBJ2-2	TRBV9	TRBD2	.	CASSVGLAGGANTGELFF	TGTGCCAGCAGCGTAGGGCTAGCGGGAGGAGCGAACACCGGGGAGCTGTTTTTT
TRBJ1-1	TRBV15	.	few	CATSRGGDRRTTEAFF	TGTGCCACCAGCAGAGGGGGGGACCGACGGACCACTGAAGCTTTCTTT
TRBJ1-5	TRBV5-4	.	.	CASSLGGRYQPQHF	TGTGCCAGCAGCTTGGGGGGGAGATATCAGCCCCAGCATTTT
TRBJ1-1	TRBV19	.	.	CASSPTPEVTEAFF	TGTGCCAGTAGTCCGACTCCGGAGGTCACTGAAGCTTTCTTT
TRBJ2-2	TRBV7-2	.	once	CASSGPRSSVNTGELFF	TGTGCCAGCAGCGGACCTCGCTCTAGCGTGAACACCGGGGAGCTGTTTTTT
TRBJ1-5	TRBV28	.	.	CASGYSNQPQHF	TGTGCCAGCGGCTACAGCAATCAGCCCCAGCATTTT
TRBJ2-1	TRBV12-5	.	.	CASGSDREGDNEQFF	TGTGCTAGTGGTTCGGACAGGGAGGGGGATAATGAGCAGTTCTTC
TRBJ2-7	TRBV27	TRBD2	.	CASSFSGTSPEQYF	TGTGCCAGCAGTTTCTCCGGGACTAGCCCCGAGCAGTACTTC
TRBJ1-1	TRBV18	.	.	CASSPLRTEAFF	TGTGCCAGCTCACCGCTGAGAACTGAAGCTTTCTTT
TRBJ2-6	TRBV4-3	.	.	CASSTGTLVSGANVLTF	TGCGCCAGCAGCACTGGGACATTGGTCTCTGGGGCCAACGTCCTGACTTTC
TRBJ1-5	TRBV6-6	.	once	CASIEWGSNQPQHF	TGTGCCAGCATTGAATGGGGGAGCAATCAGCCCCAGCATTTT
TRBJ2-3	TRBV7-6	.	few	CASSSFQDTQYF	TGTGCCAGCAGCTCGTTTCAAGATACGCAGTATTTT
TRBJ2-5	TRBV7-2	.	.	CASSLAHSPGGETQYF	TGTGCCAGCAGCTTAGCGCACAGCCCCGGAGGGGAGACCCAGTACTTC
TRBJ1-5	TRBV25-1	.	.	CASSDSGLSNQPQHF	TGTGCCAGCAGTGACTCCGGACTTAGCAATCAGCCCCAGCATTTT
TRBJ1-2	TRBV5-1	.	.	CASSMVAGAMDGYTF	TGCGCCAGCAGCATGGTGGCAGGGGCAATGGATGGCTACACCTTC
TRBJ2-2	TRBV5-4	.	.	CASSLVGTGELFF	TGTGCCAGCAGCTTGGTGGGGACCGGGGAGCTGTTTTTT
TRBJ2-3	TRBV5-3	.	.	CARSRPLRSGGYTDTQYF	TGTGCCAGAAGCCGACCACTCCGGAGTGGGGGTTACACAGATACGCAGTATTTT